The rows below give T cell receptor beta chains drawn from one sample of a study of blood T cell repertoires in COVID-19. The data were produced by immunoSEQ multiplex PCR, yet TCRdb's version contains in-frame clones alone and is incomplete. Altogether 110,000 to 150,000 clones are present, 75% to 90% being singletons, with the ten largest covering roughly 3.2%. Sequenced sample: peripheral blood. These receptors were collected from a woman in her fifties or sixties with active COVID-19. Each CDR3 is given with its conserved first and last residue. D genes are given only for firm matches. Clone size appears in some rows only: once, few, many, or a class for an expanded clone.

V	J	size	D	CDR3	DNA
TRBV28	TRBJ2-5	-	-	CASSSEGGSFQWTQYF	TGTGCCAGCAGTTCGGAGGGAGGATCGTTCCAATGGACCCAGTACTTC
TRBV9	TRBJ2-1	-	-	CASALGGRNSEQFF	TGTGCCAGCGCGCTCGGAGGGAGGAATAGCGAGCAGTTCTTC
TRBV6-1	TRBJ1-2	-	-	CASSEQEGRTF	TGTGCCAGCAGTGAGCAAGAGGGTCGCACCTTC
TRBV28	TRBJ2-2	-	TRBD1	CASYSYYRSGQGRPDTGELFF	TGTGCCAGCTACTCGTATTACAGATCCGGACAGGGAAGGCCAGACACCGGGGAGCTGTTTTTT
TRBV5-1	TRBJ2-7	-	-	CASSYDRSYEQYF	TGCGCCAGCAGCTATGACAGGTCCTACGAGCAGTACTTC
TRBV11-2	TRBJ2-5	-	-	CASSLGVRQETQYF	TGTGCCAGCAGCTTAGGAGTCAGGCAAGAGACCCAGTACTTC
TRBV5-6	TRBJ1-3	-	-	CASSLDGLSSGNTIYF	TGTGCCAGCAGCTTGGATGGGCTCAGCTCTGGAAACACCATATATTTT
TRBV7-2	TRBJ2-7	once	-	CASSHNGPNSLCEQYF	TGTGCCAGCAGCCATAATGGCCCCAACAGTCTCTGCGAGCAGTACTTC
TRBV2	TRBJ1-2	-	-	CASSEDRTASYGYTF	TGTGCCAGCAGTGAAGACAGGACCGCGAGCTATGGCTACACCTTC
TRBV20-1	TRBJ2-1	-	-	CSARGALEQFF	TGCAGTGCTAGAGGGGCACTTGAGCAGTTCTTC
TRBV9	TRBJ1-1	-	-	CASSVDIRAEAFF	TGTGCCAGCAGCGTAGATATTCGGGCTGAAGCTTTCTTT
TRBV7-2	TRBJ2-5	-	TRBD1	CASSPGQGVQETQYF	TGTGCCAGCAGCCCGGGACAGGGGGTACAAGAGACCCAGTACTTC
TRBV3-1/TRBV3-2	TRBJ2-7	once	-	CASSQVFQATPLEQYF	TGTGCCAGCAGCCAAGTGTTTCAGGCGACGCCCTTGGAGCAGTACTTC
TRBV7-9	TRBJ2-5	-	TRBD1	CASSLQGAETQYF	TGTGCCAGCAGCTTACAGGGGGCGGAGACCCAGTACTTC
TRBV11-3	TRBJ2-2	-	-	CASSPGGLTGELFF	TGTGCCAGCAGCCCGGGCGGGCTCACCGGGGAGCTGTTTTTT
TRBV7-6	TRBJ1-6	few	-	CASREQSSYNSPLHF	TGTGCCAGCAGGGAACAGAGCTCCTATAATTCACCCCTCCACTTT
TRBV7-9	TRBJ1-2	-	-	CASSSLDMNYGYTF	TGTGCCAGCAGCTCCCTGGACATGAACTATGGCTACACCTTC
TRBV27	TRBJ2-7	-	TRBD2	CASEGLAGVGGVYEQYF	TGTGCCAGTGAAGGACTAGCGGGAGTCGGAGGCGTCTACGAGCAGTACTTC
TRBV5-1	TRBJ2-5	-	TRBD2	CASSLAALTSGKETQYF	TGCGCCAGCAGCTTGGCCGCGTTGACTAGCGGCAAAGAGACCCAGTACTTC
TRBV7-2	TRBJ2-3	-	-	CASSLGFGSTDTQYF	TGTGCCAGCAGCTTAGGTTTCGGGAGCACAGATACGCAGTATTTT
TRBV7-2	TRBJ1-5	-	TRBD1	CASSLGRDRRYSNQPQHF	TGTGCCAGCAGCTTAGGGAGGGACAGGCGATATAGCAATCAGCCCCAGCATTTT
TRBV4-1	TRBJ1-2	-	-	CASSQELLRRAGYTF	TGCGCCAGCAGCCAAGAGTTGCTGAGGCGTGCCGGCTACACCTTC
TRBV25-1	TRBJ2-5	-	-	CASSENTQETQYF	TGTGCCAGCAGTGAGAACACCCAAGAGACCCAGTACTTC
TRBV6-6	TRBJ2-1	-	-	CASSYSGYNEQFF	TGTGCCAGCAGTTATTCCGGGTACAATGAGCAGTTCTTC
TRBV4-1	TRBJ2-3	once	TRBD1	CASSQTGGAADTQYF	TGCGCCAGCAGCCAAACAGGGGGCGCGGCAGATACGCAGTATTTT
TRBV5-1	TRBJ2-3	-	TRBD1	CASSRDSIIHLLGTDTQYF	TGCGCCAGCAGCCGGGACAGCATCATCCATCTGTTAGGCACAGATACGCAGTATTTT
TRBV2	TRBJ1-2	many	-	CASTTTKGYGYTF	TGTGCCAGCACCACTACAAAGGGGTATGGCTACACCTTC
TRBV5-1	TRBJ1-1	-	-	CASSKDFQTTEAFF	TGCGCCAGCAGCAAGGACTTTCAGACGACTGAAGCTTTCTTT
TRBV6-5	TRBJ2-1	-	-	CASSFPGTAEQFF	TGTGCCAGCAGTTTTCCCGGGACTGCCGAGCAGTTCTTC
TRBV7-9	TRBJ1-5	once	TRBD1	CASSHSNRGGHQPQHF	TGTGCCAGCAGCCATTCAAACAGGGGAGGCCATCAGCCCCAGCATTTT
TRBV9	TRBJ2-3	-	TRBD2	CASSVASGIADTQYF	TGTGCCAGCAGCGTAGCTAGCGGGATCGCAGATACGCAGTATTTT
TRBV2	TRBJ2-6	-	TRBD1	CASSEWGQSSGANVLTF	TGTGCCAGCAGTGAATGGGGACAGTCCTCTGGGGCCAACGTCCTGACTTTC
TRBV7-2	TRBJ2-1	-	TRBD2	CASSWTSGSAGNEQFF	TGTGCCAGCAGCTGGACTAGCGGGAGTGCTGGTAATGAGCAGTTCTTC
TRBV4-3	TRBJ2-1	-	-	CASSPEWGHSYNEQFF	TGCGCCAGCAGCCCCGAGTGGGGGCACTCCTACAATGAGCAGTTCTTC
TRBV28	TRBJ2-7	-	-	CASGLSYEQYF	TGTGCCAGTGGTCTATCCTACGAGCAGTACTTC
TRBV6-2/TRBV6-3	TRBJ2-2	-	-	CASSYSRVQNTGELFF	TGTGCCAGCAGTTACTCGAGGGTCCAGAACACCGGGGAGCTGTTTTTT
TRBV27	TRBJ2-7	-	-	CASSFVTGRGYEQYF	TGTGCCAGCAGTTTCGTGACCGGGCGAGGGTACGAGCAGTACTTC
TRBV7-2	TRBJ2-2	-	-	CASSLDGGYTGELFF	TGTGCCAGCAGCTTAGATGGGGGGTACACCGGGGAGCTGTTTTTT
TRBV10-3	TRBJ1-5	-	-	CAISEGANQPQHF	TGTGCCATCAGTGAGGGGGCCAATCAGCCCCAGCATTTT
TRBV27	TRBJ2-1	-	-	CASRLGAGSSYNEQFF	TGTGCCAGCAGGCTAGGGGCGGGAAGCTCCTACAATGAGCAGTTCTTC
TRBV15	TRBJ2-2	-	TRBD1	CATSRPNQGAYTGELFF	TGTGCCACCAGCAGACCCAACCAGGGGGCTTACACCGGGGAGCTGTTTTTT
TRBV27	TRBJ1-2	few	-	CASSSVGVRGYTF	TGTGCCAGCAGTTCGGTAGGGGTCCGAGGCTACACCTTC
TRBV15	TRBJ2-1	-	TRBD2	CATNDGLAGGNEQFF	TGTGCCACCAATGATGGCCTAGCGGGAGGGAATGAGCAGTTCTTC
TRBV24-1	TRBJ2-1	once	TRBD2	CATSDLTSGSEFF	TGTGCCACCAGTGATTTAACTAGCGGGAGTGAGTTCTTC
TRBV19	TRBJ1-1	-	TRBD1	CASSPMDRENTEAFF	TGTGCCAGCTCTCCGATGGACAGGGAGAACACTGAAGCTTTCTTT
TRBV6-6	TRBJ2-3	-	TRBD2	CASRGLAGEGTDTQYF	TGTGCCAGCAGGGGACTAGCGGGAGAGGGCACAGATACGCAGTATTTT
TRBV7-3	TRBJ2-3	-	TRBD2	CASSPHPTSGRAWDTQYF	TGTGCCAGCAGCCCCCATCCGACTAGCGGGAGAGCGTGGGATACGCAGTATTTT
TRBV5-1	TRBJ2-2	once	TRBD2	CASSLEASGGELFF	TGCGCCAGCAGCTTGGAGGCTAGCGGCGGGGAGCTGTTTTTT
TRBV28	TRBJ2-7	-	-	CASSLQVLYEQYF	TGTGCCAGCAGCTTACAGGTCCTCTACGAGCAGTACTTC
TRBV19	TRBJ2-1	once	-	CASPNIRDTESSYNEQFF	TGTGCCAGTCCCAATATCCGGGACACAGAAAGCTCCTACAATGAGCAGTTCTTC
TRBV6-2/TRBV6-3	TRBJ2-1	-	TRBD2	CASSYPSGRPSSYNEQFF	TGTGCCAGCAGTTACCCTAGCGGGAGGCCGTCCTCCTACAATGAGCAGTTCTTC
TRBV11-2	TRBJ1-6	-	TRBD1	CASSYHPGGLYSPLHF	TGTGCCAGCAGCTACCACCCAGGGGGCTTATACTCACCCCTCCACTTT
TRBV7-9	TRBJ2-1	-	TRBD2	CASSPTSGRVYEQFF	TGTGCCAGCAGCCCGACTAGCGGGAGGGTGTATGAGCAGTTCTTC